The 10 T cell receptor beta chains below all came from one sample that was sequenced in a study of cytomegalovirus exposure and HLA in healthy donors. This PCR relied on a set of 60 Vbeta primers and 13 Jbeta primers. TCRdb's table, derived via immunoSEQ multiplex PCR, lists solely in-frame clones and lacks some. This table holds about 88,000 clones, about 75% found once. Sequenced: PBMCs. These TCRs come from a woman aged 40 to 50 in good health and CMV-seronegative.

CDR3 loop: CASSGRGGWDTEAFF. As DNA, the CDR3 is TGTGCCAGCAGTGGGAGGGGGGGCTGGGACACTGAAGCTTTCTTT. V usage is TRBV5-6 and J usage is TRBJ1-1; weak D call: TRBD1 (6 bases). Germline CDR1 and CDR2: SGHDT and YYEEEE. The CDR3 runs to 15 residues. With 5 bases removed from V and 3 bases from J, the gap between germline ends came to 17 bases.

A few counts support this clone. V usage is TRBV2 and J usage is TRBJ2-7, with D hard to call. This CDR3 spans 14 amino acids. With 1 base removed from V and 3 bases from J, the gap between germline ends came to 10 bases. Germline-derived CDR1 and CDR2 are SNHLY and FYNNEI. In DNA, the CDR3 is TGTGCCAGCAGTGAAGTACAGTTTCTCTACGAGCAGTACTTC. It yields the protein CASSEVQFLYEQYF. The complete variable domain, with remaining parts taken from reference TRBV2 and TRBJ2-7, reads EPEVTQTPSHQVTQMGQEVILRCVPISNHLYFYWYRQILGQKVEFLVSFYNNEISEKSEIFDDQFSVERPDGSNFTLKIRSTKLEDSAMYFCASSEVQFLYEQYFGPGTRLTVT.

This clone has more than one count but fewer than ten. This chain joins TRBV11-2 and TRBJ1-2, with D perhaps matching TRBD1 (5 bases). V was pared by 1 base and J by 7 bases, with 13 bases between. This CDR3 has 14 amino acids. In germline, CDR1 is SGHAT, CDR2 FQNNGV. This CDR3 is CASSLVDQGFGYTF. DNA for the CDR3: TGTGCCAGCAGCTTAGTTGACCAGGGTTTTGGCTACACCTTC. Supplemented by reference TRBV11-2 and TRBJ1-2, the full variable domain reads EAGVAQSPRYKIIEKRQSVAFWCNPISGHATLYWYQQILGQGPKLLIQFQNNGVVDDSQLPKDRFSAERLKGVDSTLKIQPAKLEDSAVYLCASSLVDQGFGYTFGSGTRLTVV.

This clone was counted only a few times. This chain connects TRBV11-2 to TRBJ2-1; 9 nucleotides match TRBD2. Germline lookup yields CDR1 SGHAT and CDR2 FQNNGV. This CDR3 comprises 15 residues. The trim removed 5 bases at V and 8 bases at J, leaving 10 bases unmatched. In nucleotides, the CDR3 is TGTGCCAGCAGCGCCTCGCTAGCGGGGTACGATGAGCAGTTCTTC. Its protein product is CASSASLAGYDEQFF.

The gene calls are TRBV9 and TRBJ1-3; no definite D call. Trimming stripped 0 bases from V and 0 bases from J, with 7 bases between. The CDR3 runs 15 residues. CDR1 and CDR2 (germline): SGDLS, YYNGEE. The CDR3 reads CASSVGGASGNTIYF. The CDR3, as DNA: TGTGCCAGCAGCGTAGGGGGAGCCTCTGGAAACACCATATATTTT.

The chain has TRBV7-8 and TRBJ1-5, with 10 bases aligning to TRBD1. This CDR3 comprises 16 residues. With 7 bases clipped from V and 5 bases from J, the junction kept 11 bases outside the gene matches. Germline CDR1 SGHVS, CDR2 FQNEAQ. The CDR3 is CASKKRDRGVDQPQHF. Written as DNA, the CDR3 is TGTGCCAGCAAAAAGAGGGACAGGGGAGTGGATCAGCCCCAGCATTTT. The entire variable domain, with the rest obtained from reference TRBV7-8 and TRBJ1-5, is as follows: GAGVSQSPRYKVAKRGQDVALRCDPISGHVSLFWYQQALGQGPEFLTYFQNEAQLDKSGLPSDRFFAERPEGSVSTLKIQRTQQEDSAVYLCASKKRDRGVDQPQHFGDGTRLSIL.

In this sample, this clone turned up once. V gene TRBV7-8 combines with J gene TRBJ1-2; 7 bases align to TRBD1. V shed 4 bases and J 4 bases; nucleotides not matched to a gene: 6. The CDR3 loop spans 14 amino acids. Germline V gene lookup returns CDR1 SGHVS and CDR2 FQNEAQ. The CDR3, as DNA: TGTGCCAGCAGCTCTCGACAGGGCCGCTATGGCTACACCTTC. Its translation is CASSSRQGRYGYTF.

The chain uses TRBV11-2 and TRBJ2-3, with D perhaps matching TRBD2 (5 bases). Trimming took off 4 bases at V and 4 bases at J, with 15 bases between the two ends. This CDR3 is built from 15 residues. Germline lookup yields CDR1 SGHAT and CDR2 FQNNGV. The CDR3 DNA follows: TGTGCCAGCAGCTCCAAGAGGGTCGGATCAGATACGCAGTATTTT. Its protein is CASSSKRVGSDTQYF.

The genes are TRBV6-6 and TRBJ2-7, with 7 positions matching TRBD2. The germline gives CDR1 MNHNY, CDR2 SVGAGI (reference sequence). The CDR3 has 15 amino acids. With V trimmed by 1 base and J by 3 bases, 6 bases remained unmatched. The CDR3 DNA reads TGTGCCAGCAGTTACTTGAGCGGGGTCAACTACGAGCAGTACTTC. Its translation is CASSYLSGVNYEQYF.

This clone has a handful of counts. This chain joins TRBV7-8 and TRBJ1-5; 7 nucleotides agree with TRBD1. CDR3 length: 15 amino acids. Germline V gives CDR1 SGHVS, CDR2 FQNEAQ. V was clipped by 8 bases and J by 4 bases; unmatched bases: 11. The CDR3 bases are TGTGCCAGCTCCGTCTACAGGGGCCTAAATCAGCCCCAGCATTTT. It translates to CASSVYRGLNQPQHF.